The T cell receptor beta chain under discussion was sequenced for a study of blood T cell repertoires in COVID-19. About the study: The study drew acute and convalescent COVID-19 samples from the United States, Italy and Spain. Nucleic acid was either cDNA or gDNA, and it came from T cells, B-cell-depleted T cells, or PBMCs.

Germline V CDR1 and CDR2: MNHEY, SVGAGI. The J segment lost 4 bases and the V segment lost 0 bases, leaving 4 bases of the junction unmatched. The CDR3 runs to 16 residues. Original handling: Reference gene primer amplification yielded estimated nucleated cell counts. This table comes from immunoSEQ multiplex PCR, and its TCRdb copy is limited to in-frame clones, with some not included. That table is the source of V, J and clone size, and D and trimming were worked out from the DNA. This table has about 280,000 clones, around nine tenths appearing once. Sequencing used peripheral blood. This TCR was recovered from a man between 35 and 55 years old with active or convalescent COVID-19. This sequence joins TRBV6-5 and TRBJ1-3, with 9 nucleotides matching TRBD1. CDR3 DNA sequence: TGTGCCAGCAGTTACTCCGGGACAGGGTCCGGAAACACCATATATTTT. It translates to CASSYSGTGSGNTIYF.